The rows below give T cell receptor beta chains drawn from one sample of a study of spatial heterogeneity in lung cancer. From the 5' RACE reads, TCRdb called clonotypes with MiXCR, one entry per CDR3 protein. The data show over 70,000 distinct CDR3 sequences, with around 9.3% seen just once and roughly 1.8% held by the top ten. This material consisted of PBMCs, taken at follow-up. These receptors all stem from a female donor with early-stage non-small cell lung cancer. CDR3s include the opening cysteine and the closing phenylalanine or tryptophan. The order of the fields is clone size, V gene, D gene, J gene, CDR3 protein, CDR3 DNA. A D gene is named only where the DNA matches it firmly. Clone sizes are given selectively: once, few, many, or a class where the clone is expanded.

many,TRBV14,.,TRBJ1-4,CASSQGVGEKLFF,TGTGCCAGCAGCCAAGGGGTAGGGGAAAAACTGTTTTTT
many,TRBV18,TRBD1,TRBJ1-2,CASSPPTGQGAGGYTF,TGTGCCAGCTCACCACCTACCGGACAGGGCGCGGGTGGCTACACCTTC
few,TRBV4-1,TRBD1,TRBJ1-1,CASSQTRQGTEAFF,TGCGCCAGCAGCCAGACTCGACAGGGCACTGAAGCTTTCTTT
medium-sized,TRBV10-2,TRBD2,TRBJ2-1,CASSPRRGLEYNEQFF,TGCGCCAGCAGTCCGAGGAGGGGACTAGAATACAATGAGCAGTTCTTC
many,TRBV3-1,.,TRBJ2-7,CASSPGQEGYEQYF,TGTGCCAGCAGCCCCGGACAGGAGGGCTACGAGCAGTACTTC
few,TRBV5-4,.,TRBJ2-1,CASSAGSGSYNEQFF,TGTGCCAGCAGTGCCGGGAGTGGGTCGTACAATGAGCAGTTCTTC
many,TRBV30,.,TRBJ1-6,CAWRSHRVSLHF,TGTGCCTGGAGGTCTCACAGGGTCTCCCTCCACTTT
few,TRBV27,TRBD2,TRBJ2-5,CASSLRDGGYQETRYF,TGTGCCAGCAGTTTAAGGGACGGGGGGTACCAAGAGACCCGGTACTTC
.,TRBV7-2,.,TRBJ2-1,CASSFTGMRNEQFF,TGTGCCAGCAGCTTCACAGGAATGCGGAATGAGCAGTTCTTC
.,TRBV6-6,TRBD2,TRBJ2-1,CASSPLSGTSGYNEQFF,TGTGCCAGCAGTCCTCTTTCCGGGACTAGCGGCTACAATGAGCAGTTCTTC
many,TRBV10-3,TRBD1,TRBJ1-2,CAISDGTGKSYTF,TGTGCCATCAGTGACGGGACAGGGAAAAGCTACACCTTC
many,TRBV29-1,TRBD1,TRBJ1-2,CSVHHTGGYGYTF,TGCAGCGTTCACCATACAGGGGGTTATGGCTACACCTTC
few,TRBV5-5,.,TRBJ2-7,CASSPRSDSATNRLYEQYF,TGTGCCAGCAGCCCCCGGTCTGATAGCGCCACGAATCGCCTCTACGAGCAGTACTTC
many,TRBV12-5,TRBD2,TRBJ2-1,CASGLGLAANEQFF,TGTGCTAGTGGTTTGGGACTAGCGGCTAATGAGCAGTTCTTC
.,TRBV29-1,.,TRBJ2-1,CSALTGTIYNEQFF,TGCAGCGCCCTCACGGGAACCATCTACAATGAGCAGTTCTTC
few,TRBV5-4,TRBD2,TRBJ2-3,CASRPRRESTDTQYF,TGTGCCAGCAGACCGAGGCGGGAGTCAACAGATACGCAGTATTTT
many,TRBV7-9,TRBD2,TRBJ2-4,CASTPGLAGELGNIQYF,TGTGCCAGCACCCCGGGTTTAGCGGGAGAATTGGGAAACATTCAGTACTTC
many,TRBV12-3/TRBV12-4,.,TRBJ2-7,CASSSTYEQYF,TGTGCCAGCAGTTCTACCTACGAGCAGTACTTC
many,TRBV7-9,TRBD2,TRBJ2-7,CASSISSGAGEQYF,TGTGCCAGCAGCATTTCTAGCGGGGCGGGCGAGCAGTACTTC
many,TRBV2,.,TRBJ2-1,CASQVDEYNEQFF,TGTGCCAGCCAGGTCGACGAATACAATGAGCAGTTCTTC
many,TRBV28,TRBD1,TRBJ1-1,CASRQGQPSKTGFF,TGTGCCAGCAGGCAGGGACAGCCCTCTAAAACGGGTTTCTTT
many,TRBV4-1,.,TRBJ2-6,CASSQPRVTTPGANVLTF,TGCGCCAGCAGCCAACCCCGGGTCACCACGCCTGGGGCCAACGTCCTGACTTTC
.,TRBV7-9,.,TRBJ2-5,CASSLTGTGKTQYF,TGTGCCAGCAGCTTAACGGGAACGGGAAAGACCCAGTACTTC
many,TRBV6-6,.,TRBJ1-1,CASSYSTQGISF,TGTGCCAGCAGTTACTCTACACAGGGCATTTCGTTT
many,TRBV5-1,TRBD1,TRBJ2-1,CASSRGQEAYNEQFF,TGCGCCAGCAGCCGGGGACAGGAAGCCTACAATGAGCAGTTCTTC
.,TRBV19,.,TRBJ1-1,CASSIASNTEAFF,TGTGCCAGTAGTATCGCATCGAACACTGAAGCTTTCTTT
many,TRBV5-1,.,TRBJ2-2,CASTSYWDGTGELFF,TGCGCCAGCACCTCGTACTGGGACGGCACCGGGGAGCTGTTTTTT
many,TRBV12-3/TRBV12-4,.,TRBJ1-1,CASSLGGVNTEAFF,TGTGCCAGCAGTTTAGGGGGCGTGAACACTGAAGCTTTCTTT
.,TRBV15,.,TRBJ1-4,CATSVIGEKLFF,TGTGCCACCAGCGTGATCGGGGAGAAACTGTTTTTT
many,TRBV7-8,.,TRBJ2-2,CASSPTGAGELFF,TGTGCCAGCAGCCCAACGGGGGCCGGGGAGCTGTTTTTT
many,TRBV29-1,TRBD2,TRBJ2-7,CSVTWIKIGLASEQYF,TGCAGCGTTACCTGGATAAAGATTGGACTAGCTAGCGAGCAGTACTTC
many,TRBV5-8,.,TRBJ2-6,CASSQTGSGANVLTF,TGTGCCAGCAGCCAAACAGGGTCCGGGGCCAACGTCCTGACTTTC
many,TRBV18,TRBD1,TRBJ2-2,CASSLTGGAANTGELFF,TGTGCCAGCTCCCTAACAGGGGGCGCGGCGAACACCGGGGAGCTGTTTTTT
many,TRBV7-8,.,TRBJ2-1,CASSLNPSSYNEQFF,TGTGCCAGCAGCTTAAACCCTTCCTCCTACAATGAGCAGTTCTTC
.,TRBV24-1,.,TRBJ1-1,CATMTGNEAFF,TGTGCCACCATGACAGGTAACGAAGCTTTCTTT
many,TRBV7-8,TRBD2,TRBJ2-1,CASSSQGLVSYNEQFF,TGTGCCAGCAGCTCCCAGGGACTAGTATCCTACAATGAGCAGTTCTTC
many,TRBV5-1,TRBD1,TRBJ2-1,CASSSLPGQGSHEQFF,TGCGCCAGCAGCTCGCTACCGGGACAGGGGTCCCATGAGCAGTTCTTC
many,TRBV20-1,.,TRBJ2-1,CSASGYEQFF,TGCAGTGCTAGCGGGTATGAGCAGTTCTTC
.,TRBV9,TRBD2,TRBJ2-7,CASSVALAESSYEQYF,TGTGCCAGCAGCGTAGCCCTAGCGGAGAGCTCCTACGAGCAGTACTTC
many,TRBV25-1,TRBD1,TRBJ2-7,CASSGQGSTYEQYF,TGTGCCAGCAGTGGACAGGGGTCTACCTACGAGCAGTACTTC
many,TRBV11-2,TRBD1,TRBJ2-5,CASNPLGQAGETQYF,TGTGCCAGCAACCCCCTGGGACAGGCGGGAGAGACCCAGTACTTC
many,TRBV29-1,.,TRBJ2-2,CSVETGTGELFF,TGCAGCGTTGAGACCGGGACCGGGGAGCTGTTTTTT
many,TRBV12-3/TRBV12-4,.,TRBJ1-1,CASSQQDFGAFF,TGTGCCAGCAGCCAACAGGATTTTGGAGCTTTCTTT
many,TRBV12-3/TRBV12-4,TRBD1,TRBJ2-1,CASRGQGGKWDEQFF,TGTGCCAGCAGGGGACAGGGAGGAAAATGGGATGAGCAGTTCTTC
few,TRBV27,.,TRBJ2-5,CATRPRRGQETQYF,TGTGCCACCCGACCCCGCCGGGGCCAAGAGACCCAGTACTTC
few,TRBV4-1,TRBD1,TRBJ1-1,CASSHGQGNTEAFF,TGCGCCAGCAGCCACGGACAGGGCAACACTGAAGCTTTCTTT
many,TRBV5-1,.,TRBJ1-1,CASSWVIGGDTEAFF,TGCGCCAGCAGCTGGGTTATTGGCGGAGACACTGAAGCTTTCTTT
few,TRBV6-5,.,TRBJ2-7,CASCHRPYEQYF,TGTGCCAGCTGTCACAGGCCCTACGAGCAGTACTTC
few,TRBV28,.,TRBJ2-1,CASSSGPGDEQFF,TGTGCCAGCAGCAGCGGACCCGGCGATGAGCAGTTCTTC
many,TRBV6-6,.,TRBJ1-5,CASSYSLAGSSNQPQHF,TGTGCCAGCAGTTACAGTCTGGCGGGTAGTAGCAATCAGCCCCAGCATTTT
many,TRBV19,.,TRBJ1-3,CASSKDRGHTIYF,TGTGCCAGTAGTAAGGACCGCGGCCACACCATATATTTT
.,TRBV27,.,TRBJ2-7,CASGYEQYF,TGTGCCAGCGGCTACGAGCAGTACTTC
many,TRBV5-1,.,TRBJ2-3,CASRGDSDTQYF,TGCGCCAGCAGGGGGGACTCAGATACGCAGTATTTT
many,TRBV29-1,.,TRBJ2-6,CSVDFYSGANVLTF,TGCAGCGTTGATTTTTACTCTGGGGCCAACGTCCTGACTTTC
.,TRBV12-5,TRBD2,TRBJ2-1,CASGLVSGREGLKEFF,TGTGCTAGTGGTTTGGTAAGCGGGAGGGAAGGGTTAAAGGAGTTCTTC
many,TRBV6-1,TRBD1,TRBJ1-6,CASSFPGQGNSPLHF,TGTGCCAGCAGTTTCCCGGGACAGGGCAATTCACCCCTCCACTTT
many,TRBV28,TRBD1,TRBJ2-1,CASSLPTGVQFF,TGTGCCAGCAGCCTGCCTACAGGGGTCCAGTTCTTC
many,TRBV20-1,TRBD1,TRBJ2-5,CSRSGTGDRTQYF,TGCAGTCGCTCCGGGACAGGGGATAGGACCCAGTACTTC
many,TRBV3-1,.,TRBJ2-7,CASSQEGRDRRYEQYF,TGTGCCAGCAGCCAAGAGGGGAGGGACAGAAGGTATGAGCAGTACTTC